This T cell receptor (beta chain) derives from a study of blood T cell repertoires in COVID-19. Original data processing: Using reference gene primer amplification, nucleated cell counts were estimated. TCRdb keeps only in-frame clones here, not all; method: immunoSEQ multiplex PCR. V, J and clone size reflect that table, while D and trimming were determined from the DNA. The top ten clones hold 30% to 40% of a sample with some 9,800 clones, roughly four fifths of them seen once. The CDR3 is made up of 13 amino acids. V lost 1 base, J lost 16 bases, and 9 bases stayed unmatched. Looked up from germline, CDR1 is MNHNS and CDR2 is SASEGT.

The receptor's source is a human donor in a cohort sampled during active COVID-19. Sequencing used peripheral blood. The rearrangement links TRBV6-1 to TRBJ2-1, with TRBD1 identical over 8 bases. CDR3 coding DNA: TGTGCCAGCAGTGAAGGTAGTCTTGGACAGGGCTTCTTC. Translated, it gives CASSEGSLGQGFF.